A single sample gave rise to the 18 T cell receptor beta chains below, sequenced in a study of identical twins' blood T cells. TCRdb used MiXCR to reprocess the 5' RACE reads, holding one entry per CDR3 protein. The table records hundreds of thousands of distinct CDR3 sequences, roughly 30% of them present only once. The material sequenced was PBMCs. Receptor source: a woman between 18 and 55 years old in good health.

Comment on this clonotype: The junction and the germline gene differ at one end; a read error may be behind it. The chain is built from TRBV27 and TRBJ1-1, with D unresolved. The germline V gene has CDR1 MNHEY and CDR2 SMNVEV (reference sequence). CDR3 length: 14 residues. CDR3 protein: CASILGPNRAEAFF. DNA for the CDR3: TGTGCCAGCATTTTAGGACCAAACCGGGCTGAAGCTTTCTTT.

The rearrangement uses TRBV14 and TRBJ1-1; D not resolved. Germline assignment: CDR1 SGHDN and CDR2 FVKESK. The CDR3 consists of 13 residues. The V end was cut by 0 bases, the J end by 11 bases, with 13 bases between. CDR3 DNA: TGTGCCAGCAGCCAAGATCGTGGCTTGGCGGCTTTCTTT. Amino acids: CASSQDRGLAAFF.

CDR3 loop: CASSLATSRDNEQFF. The DNA of the CDR3 is TGCGCCAGCAGCTTGGCCACAAGCAGAGACAATGAGCAGTTCTTC. V gene TRBV5-1 combines with J gene TRBJ2-1; no clear D. The CDR3 loop spans 15 amino acids. V was clipped by 0 bases and J by 5 bases, with 12 bases between them. Germline CDR1 reads SGHRS; CDR2 reads YFSETQ.

This clonotype was counted only a few times. The conserved final phenylalanine or tryptophan is absent from the CDR3, which likely points to a read error. V is TRBV5-1 and J is TRBJ1-2, with a possible D match to TRBD1 (5 bases). The CDR3 is 13 residues long. CDR1 and CDR2 from the germline V gene are SGHRS and YFSETQ. Trimming pared 0 bases from V and 8 bases from J, leaving 11 bases between. DNA of the CDR3: TGCGCCAGCAGCTTGGAGGGGTCGGAAGGCTACACCCTC. Translation gives CASSLEGSEGYTL.

This clonotype showed up just a few times. At one boundary the junction diverges from the germline segment, which might be a read error. V gene TRBV29-1 combines with J gene TRBJ2-3; D not resolved. Germline CDR1 is SQVTM and CDR2 is ANQGSEA. The CDR3 covers 13 residues. The CDR3 sequence is CGVGLTSTDTQYF. CDR3 sequence (DNA): TGCGGCGTTGGGCTGACTAGCACAGATACGCAGTATTTT.

This clonotype was observed many times. V usage is TRBV7-2 and J usage is TRBJ1-1; D is uncertain. Germline V CDR1 and CDR2: SGHTA, FQGNSA. V was cut by 3 bases and J by 4 bases, with 12 bases left in between. The CDR3 is 14 amino acids. CDR3 loop: CASSFQSGLTEAFF. For the CDR3, the DNA is TGTGCCAGCAGCTTTCAGTCAGGTCTCACTGAAGCTTTCTTT.

This clonotype was seen more than once but under ten times. V gene TRBV30 combines with J gene TRBJ1-1; D gene ambiguous. The CDR3 runs to 11 residues. Germline CDR1 and CDR2: GTSNPN and SVGIG (reference sequence). Trimming removed 5 bases from V and 7 bases from J, with 11 bases in between. The CDR3 region has the DNA TGTGCCTGGGCCAGAGACGGTGAAGCTTTCTTT. Amino acids: CAWARDGEAFF.

This clonotype has only a few counts. CDR3 DNA: TGCGCCAGCAGCTATGGACAGGGGAAAAATGGCTACACCTTC. It encodes CASSYGQGKNGYTF. The V gene is TRBV5-1, the J gene TRBJ1-2; 9 bases line up with TRBD1. Trimming removed 3 bases from V and 6 bases from J; junction bases left unmatched: 6. Germline-derived CDR1 and CDR2 are SGHRS and YFSETQ. There are 14 residues in the CDR3.

The genes are TRBV29-1 and TRBJ1-5, with D possibly matching TRBD1 (5 bases). Per germline, CDR1 SQVTM and CDR2 ANQGSEA. Trimming cost V 6 bases and J 8 bases, with 23 bases left between them. The CDR3 runs 15 residues. In nucleotides, the CDR3 is TGCAGCGTGCAATCCTCCGGGACCCTTCGGGAGCCCCAGCATTTT. Translated, it gives CSVQSSGTLREPQHF. The full variable domain, rest sourced from reference TRBV29-1 and TRBJ1-5, is SAVISQKPSRDICQRGTSLTIQCQVDSQVTMMFWYRQQPGQSLTLIATANQGSEATYESGFVIDKFPISRPNLTFSTLTVSNMSPEDSSIYLCSVQSSGTLREPQHFGDGTRLSIL.

The CDR3 nucleotides are TGTGCCAGCAGCTTAATGGAACAGGGGCCCTACGAGCAGTACTTC. The encoded protein is CASSLMEQGPYEQYF. The chain uses TRBV7-9 and TRBJ2-7; 7 bases agree with TRBD1. This CDR3 comprises 15 residues. Looked up from germline, CDR1 is SEHNR and CDR2 is FQNEAQ (reference sequence). With 2 bases clipped from V and 2 bases from J, the junction kept 6 bases outside the gene matches.

In this sample, this clonotype turned up a few times. The gene calls are TRBV20-1 and TRBJ1-5; tentative D call: TRBD1 (6 bases). The CDR3 runs to 15 residues. Germline CDR1 reads DFQATT; CDR2 reads SNEGSKA (reference sequence). V was shortened by 4 bases and J by 5 bases, with 18 bases between the two germline ends. CDR3 sequence reads: CSANRGGGQDQPQHF. The CDR3 DNA reads as TGCAGTGCTAACCGCGGGGGGGGCCAAGATCAGCCCCAGCATTTT.

The rearrangement uses TRBV7-2 and TRBJ1-3; D not certain. The germline V gene has CDR1 SGHTA and CDR2 FQGNSA. The CDR3 runs to 17 residues. The germline V and J ends were trimmed by 0 bases and 0 bases, with 12 bases remaining between them. This CDR3 reads CASSLAPYLDSGNTIYF. CDR3 nucleotide sequence: TGTGCCAGCAGCTTAGCCCCCTACTTGGACTCTGGAAACACCATATATTTT.

This clonotype was seen only a few times. The V call is TRBV20-1, the J call TRBJ1-2; TRBD1 is a possible D gene (6 bases). The germline V and J ends were trimmed by 1 base and 8 bases, with 17 bases remaining between them. The length of the CDR3 is 14 residues. Germline loops: CDR1 DFQATT, CDR2 SNEGSKA (reference sequence). The CDR3 loop is CSARGDYREGGYTF. Written as DNA, the CDR3 is TGCAGTGCTAGAGGGGACTACAGGGAGGGCGGCTACACCTTC.

This clonotype was picked up a small number of times. The gene calls are TRBV4-3 and TRBJ2-7; D ambiguous. V gave up 1 base and J gave up 2 bases, with 9 bases separating them. The germline V gene encodes CDR1 LGHNA and CDR2 YSLEER. CDR3 size: 14 residues. The CDR3: CASSQVDGTYEQYF. The DNA for the CDR3 is TGCGCCAGCAGCCAAGTAGACGGCACCTACGAGCAGTACTTC.

The CDR3 protein is CSASSGASTDTQYF. The CDR3 coding sequence is TGCAGTGCTTCCAGCGGAGCTAGCACAGATACGCAGTATTTT. The chain links TRBV20-1 to TRBJ2-3; D is perhaps TRBD2 (5 bases). Trimming stripped 5 bases from V and 0 bases from J, with 12 bases between. Germline CDR1 reads DFQATT; CDR2 reads SNEGSKA (reference sequence). This CDR3 contains 14 residues.

On this clonotype itself: Being one base from a much bigger clone, this may be a read error. The chain links TRBV6-1 to TRBJ1-1; perhaps TRBD1 as D (5 bases). The CDR3 runs 14 residues. Germline V CDR1 and CDR2: MNHNS, SASEGT. The CDR3 coding sequence is TGTGTCAGCAGTGTGTGGGGGGAAAAAACTGAAGCTTTCTTT. Residues: CVSSVWGEKTEAFF.

This clonotype appeared a few times. The genes are TRBV11-3 and TRBJ1-2, with 7 bases lining up with TRBD1. V shed 4 bases, J shed 7 bases, and the junction held 9 bases outside the gene matches. The germline V gene encodes CDR1 SGHNT and CDR2 YENEEA. The CDR3 contains 14 residues. The CDR3 region is CASSSSRGGPGYTF. CDR3 in DNA: TGTGCCAGCAGCTCCTCCAGGGGGGGGCCTGGCTACACCTTC.

This clonotype was observed at least ten times. V is TRBV27 and J is TRBJ1-5; D gene ambiguous. The CDR3 extends over 13 amino acids. V was shortened by 1 base and J by 4 bases, with 5 bases between the two germline ends. Germline V CDR1 and CDR2: MNHEY, SMNVEV (reference sequence). The CDR3 sequence is CASSLLGNQPQHF. CDR3 sequence (DNA): TGTGCCAGCAGTTTATTAGGTAATCAGCCCCAGCATTTT.